This passage covers 5 T cell receptor beta chains from one sample sequenced in a study of regulatory T cells in long-lasting Graves disease. Investigators prepared the TCR beta libraries by applying iRepertoire HTBI primers and Arm-PCR of CDR3 regions. Using its own MiXCR run on the multiplex PCR reads, TCRdb lists one record per CDR3 protein. The table records hundreds of thousands of distinct CDR3 sequences, under 25% of them present only once. Time point specified: persistent/refractory GD, antithyroid drugs over 5 years with positive TRAb. The TCR library used RNA extracted from PBMCs. The specimen was peripheral blood mononuclear cells (PBMCs), collected when the disease was refractory, from a patient treated with antithyroid drugs. These receptors all come from a female donor with Graves disease.

This clonotype was recorded a few times. J is TRBJ2-5 and V is TRBV27; D unresolved. CDR1 is MNHEY and CDR2 is SMNVEV in the germline V gene (reference sequence). The CDR3 contains 12 residues. Between the trimmed V and J ends, which lost 9 bases and 1 base, there was a span of 9 bases. CDR3 in amino acids: CASGPFQETQYF. DNA for the CDR3: TGTGCCAGTGGACCGTTCCAAGAGACCCAGTACTTC.

This clonotype was detected many times. J is TRBJ2-4 and V is TRBV13; 10 bases are a match to TRBD2. J lost 0 bases, V lost 5 bases, and 13 bases had no gene match. The CDR3 extends over 19 amino acids. The germline gives CDR1 PRHDT, CDR2 FYEKMQ (reference sequence). This chain's CDR3 is CASSPRAPGTSEAKNIQYF. The CDR3 DNA reads as TGTGCCAGCAGCCCCAGGGCCCCCGGGACTAGCGAAGCCAAAAACATTCAGTACTTC.

The DNA of the CDR3 is TGTGCCGGGAGCGGGAGTGGGTACGAGCAGTACTTC. Encoded protein: CAGSGSGYEQYF. The chain carries TRBV7-9 and TRBJ2-7, with TRBD2 matching over 8 bases. In germline, CDR1 is SEHNR, CDR2 FQNEAQ (reference sequence). The CDR3 covers 12 residues. V shed 11 bases, J shed 4 bases, and the junction held 7 bases outside the gene matches.

The gene calls are TRBV20-1 and TRBJ1-2; no clear D gene. V shed 0 bases and J shed 1 base, with 3 bases lying between them. CDR1 DFQATT and CDR2 SNEGSKA come from the germline V gene (reference sequence). The CDR3 length is 12 residues. This chain's CDR3 is CSARDLNYGYTF. The CDR3 nucleotides read TGCAGTGCTAGAGATCTTAACTATGGCTACACCTTC.

There are many counts of this clonotype. The J gene is TRBJ2-7, the V gene TRBV6-2 or TRBV6-3; 7 bases agree with TRBD1. This CDR3 has 13 amino acids. Germline CDR1 is MNHEY and CDR2 is SVGEGT. V shed 5 bases, J shed 4 bases, and the junction held 5 bases outside the gene matches. The CDR3 DNA sequence: TGTGCCAGCAGTCCTCAGACAGGGTACGAGCAGTACTTC. This sequence encodes CASSPQTGYEQYF.